This TCR beta chain was profiled in a study of cytomegalovirus exposure and HLA in healthy donors. Study at large: Among 150 million to 200 million T cells, an earlier analysis found approximately 110 million unique TCR beta sequences.

The sample holds a few counts of this clone. The antigen is undetermined. 60 Vbeta and 13 Jbeta primers were used in PCR. Here immunoSEQ multiplex PCR was the method, and the copy in TCRdb shows in-frame clones only, minus some. In the table there are about 89,000 clones, roughly 79% of which are singletons. Findings and limits, study-wide: Relative to the approximately 680-donor mean, N-insertions were reportedly fewer in an Asian-associated ancestry cluster in a later analysis.

This CDR3 has 15 amino acids. V shed 4 bases and J 5 bases; nucleotides not matched to a gene: 7. Germline CDR1 and CDR2: SGHVS and FQNEAQ. V usage is TRBV7-8 and J usage is TRBJ2-5; 10 bases fit TRBD1. The specimen sequenced was PBMCs. This clonotype was sampled from a male donor in good health and CMV-seronegative. The CDR3 coding sequence is TGTGCCAGCAGCTCGGACAGGGGGAGTAGGGAGACCCAGTACTTC. This encodes CASSSDRGSRETQYF.